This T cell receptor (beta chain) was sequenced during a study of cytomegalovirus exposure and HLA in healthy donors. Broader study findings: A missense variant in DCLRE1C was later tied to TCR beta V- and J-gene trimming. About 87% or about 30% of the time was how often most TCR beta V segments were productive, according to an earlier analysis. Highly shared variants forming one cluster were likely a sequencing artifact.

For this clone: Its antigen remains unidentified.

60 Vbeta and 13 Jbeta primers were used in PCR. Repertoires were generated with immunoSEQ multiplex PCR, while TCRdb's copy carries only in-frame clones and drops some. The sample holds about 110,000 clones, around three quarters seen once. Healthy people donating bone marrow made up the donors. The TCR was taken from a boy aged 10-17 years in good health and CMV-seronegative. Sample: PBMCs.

The CDR3 loop is CASSLGAHGAGVYNEQFF. DNA for the CDR3: TGTGCCAGCAGTTTAGGGGCCCATGGAGCAGGGGTTTACAATGAGCAGTTCTTC. The chain employs TRBV27 and TRBJ2-1, with a weak D call TRBD1 (6 bases). Trimming pared 2 bases from V and 4 bases from J, leaving 21 bases between. Germline lookup yields CDR1 MNHEY and CDR2 SMNVEV (reference sequence). This CDR3 region has 18 residues.